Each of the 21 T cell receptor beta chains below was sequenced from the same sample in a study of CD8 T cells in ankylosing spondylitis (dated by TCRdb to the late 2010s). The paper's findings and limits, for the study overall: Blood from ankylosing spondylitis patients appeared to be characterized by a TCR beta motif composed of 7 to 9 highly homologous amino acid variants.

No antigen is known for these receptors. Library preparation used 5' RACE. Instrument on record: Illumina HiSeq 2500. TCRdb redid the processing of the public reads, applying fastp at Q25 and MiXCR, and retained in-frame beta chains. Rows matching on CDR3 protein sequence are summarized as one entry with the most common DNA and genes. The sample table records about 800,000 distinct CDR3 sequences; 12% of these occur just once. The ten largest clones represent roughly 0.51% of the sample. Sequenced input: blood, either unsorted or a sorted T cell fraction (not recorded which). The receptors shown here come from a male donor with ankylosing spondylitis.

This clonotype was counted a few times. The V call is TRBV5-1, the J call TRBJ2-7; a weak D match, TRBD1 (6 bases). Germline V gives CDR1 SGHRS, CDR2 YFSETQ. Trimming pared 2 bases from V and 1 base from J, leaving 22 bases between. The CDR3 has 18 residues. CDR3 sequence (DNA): TGCGCCAGCAGCTTCAATCCGCCGACAGGCTACGGATCCTACGAGCAGTACTTC. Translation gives CASSFNPPTGYGSYEQYF.

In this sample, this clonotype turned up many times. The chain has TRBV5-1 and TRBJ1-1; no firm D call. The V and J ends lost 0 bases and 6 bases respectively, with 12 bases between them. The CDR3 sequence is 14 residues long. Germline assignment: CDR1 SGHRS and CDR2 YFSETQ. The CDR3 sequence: CASSLEVSDPEAFF. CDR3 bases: TGCGCCAGCAGCTTGGAAGTGAGTGATCCTGAAGCTTTCTTT.

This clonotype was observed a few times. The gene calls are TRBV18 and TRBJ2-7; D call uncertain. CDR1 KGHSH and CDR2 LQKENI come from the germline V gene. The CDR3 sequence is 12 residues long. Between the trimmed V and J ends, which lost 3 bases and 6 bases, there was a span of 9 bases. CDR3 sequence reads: CASSPGPGEQYF. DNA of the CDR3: TGTGCCAGCTCACCGGGCCCAGGCGAGCAGTACTTC.

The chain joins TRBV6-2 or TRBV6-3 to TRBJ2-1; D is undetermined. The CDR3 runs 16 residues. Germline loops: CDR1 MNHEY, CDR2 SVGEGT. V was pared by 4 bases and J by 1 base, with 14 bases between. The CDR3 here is CASSSRPARSYNEQFF. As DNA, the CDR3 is TGTGCCAGCAGTTCCCGCCCGGCTAGGTCCTACAATGAGCAGTTCTTC.

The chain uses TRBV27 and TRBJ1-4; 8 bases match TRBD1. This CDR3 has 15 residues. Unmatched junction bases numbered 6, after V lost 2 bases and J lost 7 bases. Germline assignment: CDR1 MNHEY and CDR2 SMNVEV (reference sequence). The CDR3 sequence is CASSLRPGGFEKLFF. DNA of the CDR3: TGTGCCAGCAGTTTAAGACCAGGGGGCTTTGAAAAACTGTTTTTT.

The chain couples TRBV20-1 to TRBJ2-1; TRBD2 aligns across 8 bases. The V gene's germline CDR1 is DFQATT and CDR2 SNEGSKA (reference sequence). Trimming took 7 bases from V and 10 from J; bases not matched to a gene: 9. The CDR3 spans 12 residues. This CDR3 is CSVRGGAGEQFF. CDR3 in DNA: TGCAGTGTCCGGGGGGGAGCGGGCGAGCAGTTCTTC.

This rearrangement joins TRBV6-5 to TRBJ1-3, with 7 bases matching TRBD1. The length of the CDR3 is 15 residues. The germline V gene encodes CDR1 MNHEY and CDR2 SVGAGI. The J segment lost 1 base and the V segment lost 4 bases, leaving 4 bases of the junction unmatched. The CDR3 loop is CASSFTTGSGNTIYF. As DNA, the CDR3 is TGTGCCAGCAGTTTTACGACAGGGTCTGGAAACACCATATATTTT.

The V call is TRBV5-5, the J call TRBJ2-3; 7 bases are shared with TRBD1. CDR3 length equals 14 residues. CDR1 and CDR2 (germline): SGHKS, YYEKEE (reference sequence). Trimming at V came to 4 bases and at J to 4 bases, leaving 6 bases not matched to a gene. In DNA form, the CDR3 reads TGTGCCAGCAGCATAGGGACAGTCGCAGATACGCAGTATTTT. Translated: CASSIGTVADTQYF.

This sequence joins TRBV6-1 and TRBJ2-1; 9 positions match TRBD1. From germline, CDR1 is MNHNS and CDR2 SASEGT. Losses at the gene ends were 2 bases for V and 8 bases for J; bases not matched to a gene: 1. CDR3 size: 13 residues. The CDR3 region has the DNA TGTGCCAGCAGTGAATGGACAGGGGATGAGCAGTTCTTC. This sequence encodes CASSEWTGDEQFF.

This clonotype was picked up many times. CDR3 sequence: CASSQEAGYSGEQFF. In nucleotides, the CDR3 is TGCGCCAGCAGCCAAGAGGCTGGATATAGCGGCGAGCAGTTCTTC. The V and J genes are TRBV4-3 and TRBJ2-1; D possibly corresponds to TRBD2 (6 bases). Germline CDR1 reads LGHNA; CDR2 reads YSLEER. This CDR3 spans 15 amino acids. The V gene lost 0 bases and the J gene lost 10 bases, with 16 bases spanning the gap.

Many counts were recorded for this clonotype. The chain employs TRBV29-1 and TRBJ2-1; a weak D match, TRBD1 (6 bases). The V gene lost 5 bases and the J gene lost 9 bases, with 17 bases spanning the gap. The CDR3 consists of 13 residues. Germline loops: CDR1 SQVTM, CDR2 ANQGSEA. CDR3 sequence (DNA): TGCAGCGTTACTACTTCGACAGGCGCTGAGCAGTTCTTC. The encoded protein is CSVTTSTGAEQFF.

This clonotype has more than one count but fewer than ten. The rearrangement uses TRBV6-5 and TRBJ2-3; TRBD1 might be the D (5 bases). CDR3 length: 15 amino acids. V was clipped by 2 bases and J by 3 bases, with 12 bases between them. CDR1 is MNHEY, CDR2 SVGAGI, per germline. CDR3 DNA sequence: TGTGCCAGCAGTTACACCAGGGCCCTGACAGATACGCAGTATTTT. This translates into CASSYTRALTDTQYF.

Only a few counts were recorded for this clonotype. CDR3 sequence (DNA): TGTGCCAGCAGCTTACGGACTAGCGGGGGACTCACAGATACGCAGTATTTT. It specifies CASSLRTSGGLTDTQYF. This chain links TRBV7-9 with TRBJ2-3, with TRBD2 identical over 13 bases. The V gene end was trimmed by 2 bases and the J gene end by 2 bases; junction bases not matched to a gene: 4. The CDR3 has 17 residues. Germline CDR1 is SEHNR and CDR2 is FQNEAQ (reference sequence).

This chain's CDR3 is CSASRVQGTDTQYF. CDR3 DNA: TGCAGTGCTAGTAGAGTACAAGGAACAGATACGCAGTATTTT. This chain connects TRBV20-1 to TRBJ2-3; D gene unclear. Trimming removed 3 bases at V and 3 bases at J, with 13 bases between. CDR1 is DFQATT, CDR2 SNEGSKA, per germline (reference sequence). This CDR3 region has 14 residues.

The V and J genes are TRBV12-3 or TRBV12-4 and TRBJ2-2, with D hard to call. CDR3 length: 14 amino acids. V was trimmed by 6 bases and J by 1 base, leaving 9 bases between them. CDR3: CASRRLMNTGELFF. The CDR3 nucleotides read TGTGCCAGCAGGCGACTTATGAACACCGGGGAGCTGTTTTTT.

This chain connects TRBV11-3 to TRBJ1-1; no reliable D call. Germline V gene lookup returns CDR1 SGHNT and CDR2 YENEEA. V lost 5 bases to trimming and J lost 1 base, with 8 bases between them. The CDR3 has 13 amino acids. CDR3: CASSREQNTEAFF. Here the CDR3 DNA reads TGTGCCAGCAGCCGCGAACAGAACACTGAAGCTTTCTTT.

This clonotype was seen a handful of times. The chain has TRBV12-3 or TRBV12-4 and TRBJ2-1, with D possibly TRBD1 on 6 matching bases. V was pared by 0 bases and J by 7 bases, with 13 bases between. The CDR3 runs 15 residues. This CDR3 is CASSLASGETNEQFF. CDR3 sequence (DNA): TGTGCCAGCAGTTTAGCGTCAGGGGAGACAAATGAGCAGTTCTTC.

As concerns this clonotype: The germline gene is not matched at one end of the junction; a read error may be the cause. The CDR3 bases are TGCTGTGCTAGAGATCAAAGCGGGAGCTCCTACAATGAGCAGTTCTTC. Translation gives CCARDQSGSSYNEQFF. J is TRBJ2-1 and V is TRBV20-1; 8 bases fit TRBD2. The CDR3 runs to 16 residues. CDR1 and CDR2 (germline): DFQATT, SNEGSKA (reference sequence).

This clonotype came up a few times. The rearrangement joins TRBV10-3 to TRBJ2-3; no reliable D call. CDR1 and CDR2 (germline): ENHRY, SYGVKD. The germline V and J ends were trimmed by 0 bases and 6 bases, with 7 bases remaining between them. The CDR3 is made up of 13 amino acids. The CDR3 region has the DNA TGTGCCATCAGTGAGTCTGGCTCCGATACGCAGTATTTT. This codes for CAISESGSDTQYF.

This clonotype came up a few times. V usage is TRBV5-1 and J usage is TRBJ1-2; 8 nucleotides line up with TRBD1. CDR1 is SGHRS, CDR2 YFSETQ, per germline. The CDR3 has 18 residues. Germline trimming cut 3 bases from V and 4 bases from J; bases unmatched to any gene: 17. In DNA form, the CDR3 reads TGCGCCAGCAGCTCAACAGGACAGGGAGGGCTGTTAGGCTATGGCTACACCTTC. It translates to CASSSTGQGGLLGYGYTF.

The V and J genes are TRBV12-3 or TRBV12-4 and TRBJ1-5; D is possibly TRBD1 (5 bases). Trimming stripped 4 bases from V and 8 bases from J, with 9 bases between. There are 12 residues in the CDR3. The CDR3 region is CASSSLGEPQHF. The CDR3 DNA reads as TGTGCCAGCAGTTCTCTAGGGGAGCCCCAGCATTTT.